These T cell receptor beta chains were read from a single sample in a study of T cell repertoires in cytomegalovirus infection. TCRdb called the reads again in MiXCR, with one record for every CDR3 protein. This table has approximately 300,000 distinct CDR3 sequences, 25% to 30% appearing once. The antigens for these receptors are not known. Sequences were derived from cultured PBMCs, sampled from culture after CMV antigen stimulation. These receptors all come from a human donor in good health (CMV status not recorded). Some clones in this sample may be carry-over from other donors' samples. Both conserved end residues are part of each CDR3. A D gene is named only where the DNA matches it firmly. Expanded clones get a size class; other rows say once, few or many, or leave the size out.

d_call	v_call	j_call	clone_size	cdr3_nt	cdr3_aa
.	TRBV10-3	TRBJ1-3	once	TGTGCCATCAATGAGGGGAACGGAAACACCATATATTTT	CAINEGNGNTIYF
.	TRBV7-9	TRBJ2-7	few	TGTGCCAGCAGCTTAGGAGACAGGGACTGGGACGAGCAGTACTTC	CASSLGDRDWDEQYF
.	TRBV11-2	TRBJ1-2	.	TGTGCCAGCAGCTTCTCATTTGGCTACACCTTC	CASSFSFGYTF
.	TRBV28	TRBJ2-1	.	TGTGCCAGCAGTTTGGGTGCGGAGCAGTTCTTC	CASSLGAEQFF
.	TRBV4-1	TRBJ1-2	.	TGCGCCAGCAGCCAAGGTATCTCGAAGACAGGCTTCGTGAGCTACACCTTC	CASSQGISKTGFVSYTF
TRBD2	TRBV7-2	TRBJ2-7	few	TGTGCCAGCAGCCTAGCGGGAGGGGGGAACGAGCAGTACTTC	CASSLAGGGNEQYF
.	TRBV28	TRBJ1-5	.	TGTGCCAGCAGCCCTAGGAATCAGCCCCAGCATTTT	CASSPRNQPQHF
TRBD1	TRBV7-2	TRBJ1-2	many	TGTGCCAGCAGCGCTGGGACAGGAGGGGGCTACACCTTC	CASSAGTGGGYTF
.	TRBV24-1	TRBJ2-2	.	TGTGCCACCAGTGATTTGGCAGACAACACCGGGGAGCTGTTTTTT	CATSDLADNTGELFF
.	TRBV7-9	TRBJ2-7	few	TGTGCCAGCAGCTTAGGACACGGTACCTACGAGCAGTACTTC	CASSLGHGTYEQYF
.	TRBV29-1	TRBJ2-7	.	TGCAGCGTTGACGGGGCCCAGGGTACCTACGAGCAGTACTTC	CSVDGAQGTYEQYF
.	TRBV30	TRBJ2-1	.	TGTGCCTGGAGACAAAGGGGGGAGGCCCTGAATGAGCAGTTCTTC	CAWRQRGEALNEQFF
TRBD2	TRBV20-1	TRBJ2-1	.	TGCAGTGCTAGTGTCGGGGGGGGATACAATGAGCAGTTCTTC	CSASVGGGYNEQFF
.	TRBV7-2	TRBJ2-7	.	TGTGCCAGCAGCCCCGTTGGGGCAGGGTCCTTCTCCTACGAGCAGTACTTC	CASSPVGAGSFSYEQYF
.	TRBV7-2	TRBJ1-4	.	TGTGCCAGCAGCCCAGGGTTCGGAGAAAAACTGTTTTTT	CASSPGFGEKLFF
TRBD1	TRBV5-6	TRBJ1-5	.	TGTGCCAGCAGCACTGGCGGGGACAGGGTCAACGACTGGGGTCAGCCCCAGCATTTT	CASSTGGDRVNDWGQPQHF